This record covers a single T cell receptor beta chain. Antigen: not known. This entry belongs to a study of Tregs in tolerant kidney transplant recipients. General study results and limits: The most relevant donor-specific Treg TCRbeta repertoire apparently came from expansion with activated donor B cells. Biological reproducibility was not directly addressed, but technical replication error appeared minimal. Findings come from small patient numbers and require larger validation.

Unstimulated regulatory T cells (CD4+CD25+CD127-), CD4+CD25- non-regulatory cells, CD4 and CD8 cells were FACS-sorted from thawed PBMCs. The germline V gene has CDR1 MGHRA and CDR2 YSYEKL. V was pared by 5 bases and J by 4 bases, with 15 bases between. CDR3 length: 16 amino acids. TCRdb keeps only in-frame clones here, not all; method: immunoSEQ multiplex PCR. The sample has 200,000 to 300,000 clones; about 86% are singletons. Input material: CD4+ T cells from blood. The rearrangement links TRBV4-1 to TRBJ1-6, with D tentatively TRBD1 (5 bases). The source is a human donor in good health. Here the CDR3 DNA reads TGCGCCAGCAGCTCCCAAGGAACAGGATATAATTCACCCCTCCACTTT. Its translation is CASSSQGTGYNSPLHF.